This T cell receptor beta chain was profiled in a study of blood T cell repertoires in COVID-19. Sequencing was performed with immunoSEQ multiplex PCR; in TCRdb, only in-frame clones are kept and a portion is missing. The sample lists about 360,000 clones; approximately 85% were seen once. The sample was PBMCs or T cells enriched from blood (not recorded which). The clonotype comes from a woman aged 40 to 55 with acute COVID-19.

CDR3 residues: CASSPGFRRDEQFF. CDR3 bases: TGCGCCAGCAGCCCGGGGTTCCGGCGGGATGAGCAGTTCTTC. The chain employs TRBV5-1 and TRBJ2-1; maybe TRBD2 (5 bases). Germline CDR1 reads SGHRS; CDR2 reads YFSETQ. Trimming cost V 4 bases and J 8 bases, with 16 bases left between them. The CDR3 spans 14 residues. The full variable domain, its missing parts supplied by reference TRBV5-1 and TRBJ2-1, is KAGVTQTPRYLIKTRGQQVTLSCSPISGHRSVSWYQQTPGQGLQFLFEYFSETQRNKGNFPGRFSGRQFSNSRSEMNVSTLELGDSALYLCASSPGFRRDEQFFGPGTRLTVL.